This TCR beta chain derives from a study of shared clonotypes between healthy human individuals. Study findings and constraints: Rarefaction showed sorted-subset sequencing was incomplete despite large depth.

This clone appeared a few times. The antigen is unknown. Terminally differentiated effector memory CD45RA+ cells were left out of the naive CD8 fraction, which was CD45RO-negative and positively selected for CCR7. The V and J ends lost 7 bases and 8 bases respectively, with 14 bases between them. The CDR3 spans 12 residues. The germline gives CDR1 LNHDA, CDR2 SQIVND (reference sequence). TCRdb keeps only in-frame clones here, not all; method: immunoSEQ multiplex PCR. The sample lists 1.5 million to 2.5 million clones; approximately 94% were seen once. The material sequenced was naive CD8+ T cells sorted from blood. The TCR comes from a man aged 18 to 35 in good health. The chain links TRBV19 to TRBJ1-2; D may be TRBD1 (6 bases). CDR3 nucleotide sequence: TGTGCCAGTAACGGGGGGCAAGGAGGCTACACCTTC. It yields the protein CASNGGQGGYTF.